This paragraph covers one T cell receptor (beta chain) sequence. No antigen is known for it. It has no much larger one-base neighbor in the sample; base qualities were not kept. Sequences GTSNPN (CDR1) and SVGIG (CDR2) are obtained from the germline V gene (reference sequence). There are 13 amino acids in the CDR3, from cysteine to phenylalanine inclusive. The entry retains the CDR3 DNA only, 39 bases that are in frame from base 1. V sheds 4 bases and J sheds 5 bases, leaving 15 bases between their ends. This sample was included in a study of regulatory T cells in long-lasting Graves disease (TCRdb year 2021). In terms of the full investigation: Persistent Graves' disease meant more than 5 years of antithyroid drug treatment with TSH receptor autoantibodies that stayed positive. Patients with persistent Graves' disease were compared with patients with newly diagnosed Graves' disease using TCR sequencing and RNA sequencing of peripheral blood. The study was conducted in China and was registered as a clinical trial. A total of 33 samples underwent TCR sequencing, from about 13 patients with persistent Graves' disease and about 20 patients with newly diagnosed Graves' disease. Antithyroid drugs had been taken for about 10.3 years on average by persistent Graves' disease patients in the clinical cohort. The research as a whole found: Sequencing and analysis were limited to the TCR beta chain. More public clonotypes were shared among persistent patients (under 3,000) than among newly diagnosed patients (roughly 1,000). The authors acknowledged the small sample size as a limitation that may reduce accuracy. Persistent disease showed preferential use of TRBV28, TRBJ1-2 and TRBJ2-5, whereas newly diagnosed disease favored TRBV20-1 and TRBJ2-1. Because the primary lesion, thyroid tissue, could not be accessed, the study looked at peripheral blood alone. Compared with newly diagnosed patients, persistent Graves' disease patients had lower TCR Shannon entropy and fewer highly expanded clones, which suggests clonal expansion.

The sample's time point label is to be understood as: persistent/refractory GD, antithyroid drugs over 5 years with positive TRAb. For both TCR sequencing and RNA sequencing, RNA was extracted from PBMCs using TRIzol. The diagnosis of Graves' disease followed American Thyroid Association guidelines. Patients for the study were recruited at an endocrinology department in Xi'an, China. Each patient gave roughly 10 milliliters of peripheral blood, collected in an EDTA anticoagulant tube. PBMCs were isolated by Ficoll Paque Plus density gradient separation without further T cell sorting. An Agilent 2100 Bioanalyzer and agarose gel were used to check RNA quality, and a NanoDrop 2000 was used to measure RNA concentration. Receptor libraries were prepared by multiplex PCR. The instrument given in TCRdb is Illumina HiSeq 4000. CDR3 regions were amplified by Arm-PCR with iRepertoire HTBI primers to construct TCR beta libraries. Before sequencing, the PCR products underwent gel purification. The authors processed their data as follows. Across samples, 60 to 70 TRBV and roughly 15 TRBJ segments were identified and used for gene usage analysis of CDR3 amino acid clonotypes. Filtered high-quality paired reads were merged into contigs using COPE and FqMerger. BLAST was used to align contigs to IMGT TRBV, TRBD and TRBJ reference genes, with CDR3 defined following IMGT. Any clonotype with a frequency above 0.1% was counted as a highly expanded clone. Shannon entropy was used to measure repertoire diversity, and the Gini coefficient was used to measure V-J evenness. Public clonotypes were defined as clonotypes shared by more than one individual. TCRdb reprocessing: public reads trimmed at Q25 with fastp, clones called with MiXCR, in-frame beta chains kept. Rows merge per CDR3 protein into single entries with the most common DNA and genes. V and J calls and clone size were set by TCRdb, not the authors. The sample includes about 430,000 distinct CDR3 sequences, with roughly a fifth observed a single time. The biggest ten clones account for 14% of the sample.

Rearrangement joined TRBV30 to TRBJ2-7; TRBD2 is possibly the D segment (5 matching bases). The receptor comes from a female donor with Graves disease. The sequenced sample was peripheral blood mononuclear cells (PBMCs), obtained when the disease was refractory, from a patient treated with antithyroid drugs. The nucleotide sequence is TGTGCCTGGAACCGGGATGAGTACGACGAGCAGTACTTC. This is translated as CAWNRDEYDEQYF.